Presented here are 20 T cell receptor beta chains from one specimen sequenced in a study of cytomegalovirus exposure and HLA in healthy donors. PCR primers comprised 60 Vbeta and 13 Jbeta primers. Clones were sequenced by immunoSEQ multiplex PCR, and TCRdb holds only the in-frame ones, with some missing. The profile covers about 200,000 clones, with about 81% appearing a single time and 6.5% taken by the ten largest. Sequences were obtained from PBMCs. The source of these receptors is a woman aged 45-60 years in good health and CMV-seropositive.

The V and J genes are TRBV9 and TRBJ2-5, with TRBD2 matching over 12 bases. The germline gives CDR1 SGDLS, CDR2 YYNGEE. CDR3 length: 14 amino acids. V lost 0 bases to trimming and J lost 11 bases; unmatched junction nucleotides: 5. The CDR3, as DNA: TGTGCCAGCAGCGTAGGACTAGCGGGGGCAGAGCAGTACTTC. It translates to CASSVGLAGAEQYF.

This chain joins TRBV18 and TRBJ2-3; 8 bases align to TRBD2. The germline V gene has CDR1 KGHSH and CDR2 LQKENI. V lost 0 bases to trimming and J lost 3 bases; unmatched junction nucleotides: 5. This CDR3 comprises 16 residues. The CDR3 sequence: CASSPPSSSGTDTQYF. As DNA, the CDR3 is TGTGCCAGCTCACCACCCTCTTCTAGCGGGACAGATACGCAGTATTTT.

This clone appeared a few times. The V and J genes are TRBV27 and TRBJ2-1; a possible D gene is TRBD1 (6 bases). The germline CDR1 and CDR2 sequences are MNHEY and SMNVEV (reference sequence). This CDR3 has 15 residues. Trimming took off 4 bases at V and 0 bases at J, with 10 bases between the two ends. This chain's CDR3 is CASSSGQSSYNEQFF. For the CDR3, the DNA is TGTGCCAGCAGTTCCGGACAGAGCTCCTACAATGAGCAGTTCTTC.

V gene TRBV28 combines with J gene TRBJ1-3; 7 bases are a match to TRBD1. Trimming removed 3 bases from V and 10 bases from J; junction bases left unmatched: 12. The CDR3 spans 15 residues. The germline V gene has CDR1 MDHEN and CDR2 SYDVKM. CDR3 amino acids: CASSLGDSQSRTIYF. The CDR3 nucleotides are TGTGCCAGCAGTTTGGGGGACAGCCAAAGTCGGACCATATATTTT.

In DNA, the CDR3 is TGTGCCAGCAGTCCTAAAGGGGGTACGCAGTATTTT. Translated, it gives CASSPKGGTQYF. The chain couples TRBV6-5 to TRBJ2-3; TRBD1 is a possible D gene (6 bases). Germline V gene data show CDR1 as MNHEY and CDR2 as SVGAGI. V was clipped by 5 bases and J by 8 bases, with 11 bases between them. CDR3 size: 12 residues.

For the CDR3, the DNA is TGTGCCAGCAGCTTTAACGCCCCCGGGACTAGCGGGAACTACGAGCAGTACTTC. Amino acids: CASSFNAPGTSGNYEQYF. V and J are TRBV5-5 and TRBJ2-7; 13 bases fit TRBD2. CDR1 is SGHKS and CDR2 is YYEKEE in the germline V gene (reference sequence). The CDR3 runs 18 residues. The V segment lost 2 bases and the J segment 3 bases; nucleotides outside the gene matches: 11.

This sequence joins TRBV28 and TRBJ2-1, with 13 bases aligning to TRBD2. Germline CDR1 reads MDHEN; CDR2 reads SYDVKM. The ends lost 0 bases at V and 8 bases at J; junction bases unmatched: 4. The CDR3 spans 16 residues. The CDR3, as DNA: TGTGCCAGCAGTTTATGGGGACTAGCGGGATCTGATGAGCAGTTCTTC. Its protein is CASSLWGLAGSDEQFF.

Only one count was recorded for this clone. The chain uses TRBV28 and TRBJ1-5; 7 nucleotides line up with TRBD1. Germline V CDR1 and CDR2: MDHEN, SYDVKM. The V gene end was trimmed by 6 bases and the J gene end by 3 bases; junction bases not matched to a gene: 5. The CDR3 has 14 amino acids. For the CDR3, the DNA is TGTGCCAGCAGCACGGGACAGACCAATCAGCCCCAGCATTTT. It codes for CASSTGQTNQPQHF. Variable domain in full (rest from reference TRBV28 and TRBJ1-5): DVKVTQSSRYLVKRTGEKVFLECVQDMDHENMFWYRQDPGLGLRLIYFSYDVKMKEKGDIPEGYSVSREKKERFSLILESASTNQTSMYLCASSTGQTNQPQHFGDGTRLSIL.

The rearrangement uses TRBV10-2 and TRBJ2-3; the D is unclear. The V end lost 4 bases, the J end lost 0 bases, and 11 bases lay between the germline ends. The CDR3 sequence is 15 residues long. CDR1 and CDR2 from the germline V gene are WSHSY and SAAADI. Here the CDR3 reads CASSAGGLSTDTQYF. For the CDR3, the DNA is TGCGCCAGCAGTGCTGGCGGCTTAAGCACAGATACGCAGTATTTT.

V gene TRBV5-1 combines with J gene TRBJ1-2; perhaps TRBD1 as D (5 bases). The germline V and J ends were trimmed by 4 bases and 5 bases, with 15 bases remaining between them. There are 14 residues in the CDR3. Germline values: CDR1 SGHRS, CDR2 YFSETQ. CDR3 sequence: CASSLAGQDYGYTF. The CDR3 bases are TGCGCCAGCAGCCTGGCAGGGCAGGATTATGGCTACACCTTC.

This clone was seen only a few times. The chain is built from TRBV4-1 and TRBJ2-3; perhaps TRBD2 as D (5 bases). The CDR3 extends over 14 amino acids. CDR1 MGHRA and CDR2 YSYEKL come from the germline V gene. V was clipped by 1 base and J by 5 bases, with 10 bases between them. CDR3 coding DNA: TGCGCCAGCAGCCAAGCCTTACGGGAAGATACGCAGTATTTT. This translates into CASSQALREDTQYF.

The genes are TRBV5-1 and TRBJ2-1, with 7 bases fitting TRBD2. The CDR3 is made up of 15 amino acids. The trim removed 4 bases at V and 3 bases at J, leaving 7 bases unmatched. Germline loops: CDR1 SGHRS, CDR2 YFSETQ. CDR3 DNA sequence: TGCGCCAGCAGCCCTACGGGAGGAAACTACAATGAGCAGTTCTTC. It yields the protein CASSPTGGNYNEQFF.

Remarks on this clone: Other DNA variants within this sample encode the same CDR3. CDR3 bases: TGTGCCAGCTCACCGACTGGCTACGAGCAGTACTTC. Its translation: CASSPTGYEQYF. The rearrangement links TRBV18 to TRBJ2-7, with no clear D. The CDR3 sequence is 12 residues long. V shed 3 bases and J shed 3 bases, with 6 bases lying between them. Germline values: CDR1 KGHSH, CDR2 LQKENI.

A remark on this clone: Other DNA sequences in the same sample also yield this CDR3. The CDR3 spells CASSLVDGTGAYEQYF. The CDR3 DNA is TGCGCCAGCAGCTTGGTTGACGGGACAGGGGCATACGAGCAGTACTTC. The gene calls are TRBV5-1 and TRBJ2-7; 10 bases agree with TRBD1. CDR1 SGHRS and CDR2 YFSETQ come from the germline V gene. With 0 bases clipped from V and 4 bases from J, the junction kept 7 bases outside the gene matches. CDR3 length: 16 amino acids. The full variable domain, completed using reference TRBV5-1 and TRBJ2-7, is KAGVTQTPRYLIKTRGQQVTLSCSPISGHRSVSWYQQTPGQGLQFLFEYFSETQRNKGNFPGRFSGRQFSNSRSEMNVSTLELGDSALYLCASSLVDGTGAYEQYFGPGTRLTVT.

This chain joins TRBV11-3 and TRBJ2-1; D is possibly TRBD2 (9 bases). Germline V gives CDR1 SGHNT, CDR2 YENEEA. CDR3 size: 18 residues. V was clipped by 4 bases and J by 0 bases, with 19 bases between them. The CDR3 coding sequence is TGTGCCAGCAGCTCCAGGGGGCTAGCGGGATCCTCCTACAATGAGCAGTTCTTC. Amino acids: CASSSRGLAGSSYNEQFF.

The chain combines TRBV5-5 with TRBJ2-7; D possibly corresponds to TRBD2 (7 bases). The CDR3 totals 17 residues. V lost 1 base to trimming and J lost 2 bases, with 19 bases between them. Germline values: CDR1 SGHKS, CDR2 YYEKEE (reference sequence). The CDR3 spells CASSLPGEGEAPYEQYF. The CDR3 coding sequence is TGTGCCAGCAGCTTGCCTGGGGAGGGGGAGGCCCCCTACGAGCAGTACTTC.

The CDR3 is CASSLYRVQETQYF. In nucleotides, the CDR3 is TGTGCCAGCAGCTTATACAGGGTTCAAGAGACCCAGTACTTC. The chain has TRBV7-2 and TRBJ2-5; D possibly corresponds to TRBD1 (6 bases). This CDR3 is 14 amino acids long. CDR1 and CDR2 (germline): SGHTA, FQGNSA. The ends were cut back, 2 bases at V and 2 bases at J, with 9 bases in the middle.

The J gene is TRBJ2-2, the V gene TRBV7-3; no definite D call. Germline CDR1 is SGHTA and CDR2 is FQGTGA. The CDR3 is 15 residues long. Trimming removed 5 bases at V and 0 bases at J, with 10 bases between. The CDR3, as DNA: TGTGCCAGCAGCCCAAGACGGGCGAACACCGGGGAGCTGTTTTTT. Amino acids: CASSPRRANTGELFF.

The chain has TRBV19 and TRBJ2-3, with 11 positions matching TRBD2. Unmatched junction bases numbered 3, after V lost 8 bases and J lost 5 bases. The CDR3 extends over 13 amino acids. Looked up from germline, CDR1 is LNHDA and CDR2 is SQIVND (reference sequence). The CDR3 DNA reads TGTGCCAGTTCACTAGCGGGAGAAGATACGCAGTATTTT. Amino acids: CASSLAGEDTQYF.

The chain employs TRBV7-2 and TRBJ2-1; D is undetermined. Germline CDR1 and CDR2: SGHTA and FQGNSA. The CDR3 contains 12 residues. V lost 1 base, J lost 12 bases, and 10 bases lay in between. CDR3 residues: CASSLGLSSQFF. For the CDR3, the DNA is TGTGCCAGCAGCTTAGGTTTGTCTTCGCAGTTCTTC. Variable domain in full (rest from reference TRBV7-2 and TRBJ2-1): GAGVSQSPSNKVTEKGKDVELRCDPISGHTALYWYRQSLGQGLEFLIYFQGNSAPDKSGLPSDRFSAERTGGSVSTLTIQRTQQEDSAVYLCASSLGLSSQFFGPGTRLTVL.